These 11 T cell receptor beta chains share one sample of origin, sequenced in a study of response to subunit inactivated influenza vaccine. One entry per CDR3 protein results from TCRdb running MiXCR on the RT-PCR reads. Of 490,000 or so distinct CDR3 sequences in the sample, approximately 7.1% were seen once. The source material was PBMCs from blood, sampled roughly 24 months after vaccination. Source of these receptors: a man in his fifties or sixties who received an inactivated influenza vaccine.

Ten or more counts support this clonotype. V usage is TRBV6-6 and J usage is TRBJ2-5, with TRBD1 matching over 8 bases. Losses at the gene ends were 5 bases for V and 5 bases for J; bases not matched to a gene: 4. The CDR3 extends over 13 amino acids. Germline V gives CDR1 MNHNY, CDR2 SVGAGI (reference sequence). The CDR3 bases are TGTGCCAGCAGTGGACGACAGGGGGAGACCCAGTACTTC. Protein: CASSGRQGETQYF.

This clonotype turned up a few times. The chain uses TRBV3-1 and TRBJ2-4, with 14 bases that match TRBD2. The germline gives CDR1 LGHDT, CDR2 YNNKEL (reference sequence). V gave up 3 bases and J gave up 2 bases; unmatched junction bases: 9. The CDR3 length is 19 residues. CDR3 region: CASSHSGTSGSSTKNIQYF. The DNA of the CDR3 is TGTGCCAGCAGCCACTCCGGGACTAGCGGGAGCTCAACCAAAAACATTCAGTACTTC. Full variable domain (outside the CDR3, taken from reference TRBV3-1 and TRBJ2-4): DTAVSQTPKYLVTQMGNDKSIKCEQNLGHDTMYWYKQDSKKFLKIMFSYNNKELIINETVPNRFSPKSPDKAHLNLHINSLELGDSAVYFCASSHSGTSGSSTKNIQYFGAGTRLSVL.

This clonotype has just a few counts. CDR3 sequence: CASSFRRRAVAYEQYF. The CDR3 bases are TGTGCCAGCAGTTTCCGCCGTAGGGCTGTCGCCTACGAGCAGTACTTC. V gene TRBV28 combines with J gene TRBJ2-7; D not resolved. Trimming shortened V by 3 bases and J by 2 bases, and 17 bases separated the two germline ends. The germline CDR1 and CDR2 sequences are MDHEN and SYDVKM. The CDR3 length is 16 residues.

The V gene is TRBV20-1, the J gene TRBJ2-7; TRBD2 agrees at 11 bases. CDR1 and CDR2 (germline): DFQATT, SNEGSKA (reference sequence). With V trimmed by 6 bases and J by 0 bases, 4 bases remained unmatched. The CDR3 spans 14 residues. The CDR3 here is CSAEGLAGSYEQYF. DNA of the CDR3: TGCAGTGCGGAAGGACTAGCGGGCTCCTACGAGCAGTACTTC.

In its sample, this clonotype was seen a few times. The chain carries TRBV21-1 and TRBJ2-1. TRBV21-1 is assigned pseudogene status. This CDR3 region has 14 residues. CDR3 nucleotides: TGTGCCAGCAGCAAAGCGCTCGAGGATACTGAGCAGTTCTTC. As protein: CASSKALEDTEQFF.

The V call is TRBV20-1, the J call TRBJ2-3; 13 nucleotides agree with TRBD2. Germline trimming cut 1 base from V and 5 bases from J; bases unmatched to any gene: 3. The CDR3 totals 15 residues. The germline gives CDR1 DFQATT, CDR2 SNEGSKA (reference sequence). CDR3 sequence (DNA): TGCAGTGCTAGAGCCGGGACTAGCGGGAAAGATACGCAGTATTTT. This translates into CSARAGTSGKDTQYF.

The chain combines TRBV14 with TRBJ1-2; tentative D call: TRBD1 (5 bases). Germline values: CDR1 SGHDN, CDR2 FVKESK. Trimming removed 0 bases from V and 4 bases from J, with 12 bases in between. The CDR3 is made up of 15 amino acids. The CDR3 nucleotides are TGTGCCAGCAGCCAAGATAACTACGGGACCTATGGCTACACCTTC. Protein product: CASSQDNYGTYGYTF.

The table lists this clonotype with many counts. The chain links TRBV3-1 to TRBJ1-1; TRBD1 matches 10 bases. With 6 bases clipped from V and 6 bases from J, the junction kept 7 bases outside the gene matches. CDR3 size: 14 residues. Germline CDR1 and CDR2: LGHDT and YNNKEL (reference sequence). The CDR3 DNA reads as TGTGCCAGCAGTCGACAGGGGGCGGCGGCTGAAGCTTTCTTT. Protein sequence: CASSRQGAAAEAFF.

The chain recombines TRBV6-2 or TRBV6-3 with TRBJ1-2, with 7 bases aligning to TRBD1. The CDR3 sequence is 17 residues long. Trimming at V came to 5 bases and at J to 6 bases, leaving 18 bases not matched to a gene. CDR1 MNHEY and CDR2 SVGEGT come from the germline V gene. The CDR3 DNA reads TGTGCCAGCAGTGATGACGACAGGGAGCGAAGGGGTAATGGCTACACCTTC. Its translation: CASSDDDRERRGNGYTF.

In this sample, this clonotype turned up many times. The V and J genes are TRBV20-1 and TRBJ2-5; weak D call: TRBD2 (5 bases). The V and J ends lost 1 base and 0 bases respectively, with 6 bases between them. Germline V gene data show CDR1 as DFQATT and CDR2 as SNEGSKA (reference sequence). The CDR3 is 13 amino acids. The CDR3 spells CSARGGYQETQYF. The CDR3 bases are TGCAGTGCTAGAGGCGGGTACCAAGAGACCCAGTACTTC.

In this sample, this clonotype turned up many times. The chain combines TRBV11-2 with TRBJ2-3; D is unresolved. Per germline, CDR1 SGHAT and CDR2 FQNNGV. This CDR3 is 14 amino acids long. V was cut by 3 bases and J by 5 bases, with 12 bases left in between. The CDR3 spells CASSLPSSGDTQYF. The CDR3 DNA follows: TGTGCCAGCAGCTTGCCCAGCTCGGGAGATACGCAGTATTTT.